The 19 T cell receptor beta chains presented below share a single source sample, sequenced in a study of T cell responses to AZD1222 COVID-19 vaccine. Clones were sequenced by immunoSEQ multiplex PCR, and TCRdb holds only the in-frame ones, with some missing. Here the sample spans roughly 70,000 clones, around 80% being singletons. Specimen: peripheral blood, collected 28 days after the second AZD1222 dose. Receptor source: an adult who received the AZD1222 COVID-19 vaccine.

The chain has TRBV5-6 and TRBJ1-5, with a weak D call TRBD1 (5 bases). This CDR3 spans 17 amino acids. The V and J ends lost 6 bases and 0 bases respectively, with 19 bases between them. CDR1 and CDR2 from the germline V gene are SGHDT and YYEEEE. Written as DNA, the CDR3 is TGTGCCAGCAACACACACCGTGGGGCGTATAGCAATCAGCCCCAGCATTTT. It is translated as CASNTHRGAYSNQPQHF.

The chain has TRBV5-1 and TRBJ1-2, with 7 bases lining up with TRBD1. The germline V gene has CDR1 SGHRS and CDR2 YFSETQ. The CDR3 spans 15 residues. Trimming at V came to 4 bases and at J to 4 bases, leaving 10 bases not matched to a gene. CDR3 protein: CASSRGGTDIYGYTF. As DNA, the CDR3 is TGCGCCAGCAGCCGAGGCGGGACAGATATCTATGGCTACACCTTC.

The chain is built from TRBV5-8 and TRBJ2-5, with TRBD1 matching 11 bases. The germline V gene encodes CDR1 SGHTS and CDR2 YDEGEE. The ends lost 0 bases at V and 5 bases at J; junction bases unmatched: 3. The CDR3 contains 15 residues. The CDR3 here is CASSLGTGGAETQYF. The CDR3 nucleotides are TGTGCCAGCAGCTTGGGGACAGGGGGCGCGGAGACCCAGTACTTC. The complete variable domain, with remaining parts taken from reference TRBV5-8 and TRBJ2-5, reads EAGVTQSPTHLIKTRGQQATLRCSPISGHTSVYWYQQALGLGLQFLLWYDEGEERNRGNFPPRFSGRQFPNYSSELNVNALELEDSALYLCASSLGTGGAETQYFGPGTRLLVL.

V is TRBV11-3 and J is TRBJ2-1; TRBD1 might be the D (6 bases). Trimming took 1 base from V and 11 from J, leaving 18 bases between them. Germline V CDR1 and CDR2: SGHNT, YENEEA. The CDR3 is made up of 15 amino acids. DNA for the CDR3: TGTGCCAGCAGCTTAGGAACCGGGACACTGAACCAGCAGTTCTTC. Its translation: CASSLGTGTLNQQFF.

CDR3 in DNA: TGTGCCAGCAGCTTAGGGGTGAACACTGAAGCTTTCTTT. Its translation: CASSLGVNTEAFF. The J gene is TRBJ1-1, the V gene TRBV11-2; D call uncertain. Per the germline V gene, CDR1 is SGHAT and CDR2 is FQNNGV. The V and J ends lost 1 base and 0 bases respectively, with 3 bases between them. The CDR3 spans 13 residues.

The V gene is TRBV18, the J gene TRBJ2-1, with 9 bases matching TRBD1. V lost 3 bases to trimming and J lost 4 bases; unmatched junction nucleotides: 7. Per the germline V gene, CDR1 is KGHSH and CDR2 is LQKENI. The CDR3 has 16 residues. The CDR3 DNA sequence: TGTGCCAGCTCACCGCCGGGACAGGGATGGTACAATGAGCAGTTCTTC. Its protein is CASSPPGQGWYNEQFF.

This clone was detected only a few times. The gene calls are TRBV5-5 and TRBJ2-3; TRBD2 matches at 9 bases. V shed 0 bases and J 4 bases; nucleotides not matched to a gene: 3. The CDR3 extends over 15 amino acids. The germline V gene encodes CDR1 SGHKS and CDR2 YYEKEE (reference sequence). The CDR3 loop is CASSLGGGVADTQYF. CDR3 bases: TGTGCCAGCAGCTTGGGCGGGGGGGTGGCAGATACGCAGTATTTT.

The chain uses TRBV9 and TRBJ2-7; TRBD1 matches 11 bases. This CDR3 has 15 amino acids. Unmatched junction bases numbered 5, after V lost 1 base and J lost 5 bases. Germline V gene data show CDR1 as SGDLS and CDR2 as YYNGEE. The CDR3 DNA reads TGTGCCAGCAGCGTATCCGGGACAGGGGGGAACGAGCAGTACTTC. Its protein is CASSVSGTGGNEQYF.

The chain employs TRBV24-1 and TRBJ1-2; D is perhaps TRBD1 (5 bases). V lost 3 bases, J lost 4 bases, and 14 bases lay in between. CDR3 size: 15 residues. Germline lookup yields CDR1 KGHDR and CDR2 SFDVKD. The CDR3 loop is CATSDPGGGSYGYTF. CDR3 nucleotide sequence: TGTGCCACCAGTGATCCCGGCGGGGGTAGCTATGGCTACACCTTC.

This clone was picked up one time. The chain couples TRBV19 to TRBJ2-5; 7 bases fit TRBD1. The CDR3 length is 15 residues. Trimming removed 4 bases from V and 3 bases from J; junction bases left unmatched: 8. Germline lookup yields CDR1 LNHDA and CDR2 SQIVND (reference sequence). The DNA of the CDR3 is TGTGCCAGTAGTACGTTAAACAGGGGAAAAGAGACCCAGTACTTC. This gives the protein CASSTLNRGKETQYF.

The gene calls are TRBV13 and TRBJ1-6; D not certain. This CDR3 has 14 amino acids. The V and J ends lost 4 bases and 8 bases respectively, with 12 bases between them. Per the germline V gene, CDR1 is PRHDT and CDR2 is FYEKMQ (reference sequence). CDR3 sequence (DNA): TGTGCCAGCAGCTACCGGGAAGTTTATTCACCCCTCCACTTT. Residues: CASSYREVYSPLHF.

The V and J genes are TRBV24-1 and TRBJ2-5, with 12 bases identical to TRBD2. The V segment lost 5 bases and the J segment 4 bases; nucleotides outside the gene matches: 4. This CDR3 comprises 15 residues. CDR1 is KGHDR and CDR2 is SFDVKD in the germline V gene. CDR3 DNA: TGTGCCACCAGTGGTCCTAGCGGGGGGGCAGAGACCCAGTACTTC. As protein: CATSGPSGGAETQYF.

V is TRBV2 and J is TRBJ1-2, with TRBD1 as a possible D gene (5 bases). V lost 3 bases and J lost 8, with 10 bases in between. This CDR3 is built from 12 residues. Germline CDR1 SNHLY, CDR2 FYNNEI. The DNA for the CDR3 is TGTGCCAGCAGTGACAGGGCTATAGGCTACACCTTC. Protein: CASSDRAIGYTF.

CDR3 in amino acids: CASSDSSFNSPLHF. CDR3 in DNA: TGTGCCAGCAGTGACTCGAGTTTTAATTCACCCCTCCACTTT. The rearrangement joins TRBV6-4 to TRBJ1-6; D is ambiguous. The CDR3 has 14 residues. Trimming took 0 bases from V and 6 from J, leaving 6 bases between them. Germline assignment: CDR1 MRHNA and CDR2 SNTAGT.

The chain links TRBV3-1 (or the pseudogene TRBV3-2) to TRBJ2-7, with D unresolved. The V gene's germline CDR1 is LGHDT and CDR2 YNNKEL (reference sequence). This CDR3 spans 12 amino acids. V was cut by 2 bases and J by 6 bases, with 8 bases left in between. The DNA for the CDR3 is TGTGCCAGCAGCCAAACCGATCGCGAGCAGTACTTC. This translates into CASSQTDREQYF.

The chain is built from TRBV7-2 and TRBJ2-7; D is perhaps TRBD1 or TRBD2 (6 bases each). This CDR3 comprises 14 residues. The germline CDR1 and CDR2 sequences are SGHTA and FQGNSA. V lost 1 base to trimming and J lost 2 bases, with 9 bases between them. The CDR3 nucleotides are TGTGCCAGCAGCTTAGGAGGGGGGCCCTACGAGCAGTACTTC. Protein product: CASSLGGGPYEQYF.

CDR3 DNA: TGTGCCAGCAGCCAATGGACGACAGGGGTATGGGGAGAGACCCAGTACTTC. It encodes CASSQWTTGVWGETQYF. The rearrangement links TRBV14 to TRBJ2-5, with 8 nucleotides matching TRBD1. The CDR3 has 17 amino acids. V lost 2 bases to trimming and J lost 4 bases; unmatched junction nucleotides: 12. Germline V CDR1 and CDR2: SGHDN, FVKESK.

With regard to this clone: A junction end diverges from the germline sequence, so it may reflect a read error. The V gene is TRBV10-3, the J gene TRBJ2-7, with unresolved D. The CDR3 totals 15 residues. Looked up from germline, CDR1 is ENHRY and CDR2 is SYGVKD. The CDR3 DNA sequence: TGTGCCATCAGTGAGCCCAGGCCAGAATCCTCCGAGCAGTACTTC. Its translation: CAISEPRPESSEQYF.

The chain recombines TRBV11-2 with TRBJ2-2, with 7 bases matching TRBD1. After removal of 3 bases from V and 1 base from J, the junction contained 11 bases not matched to a gene. CDR1 and CDR2 (germline): SGHAT, FQNNGV. This CDR3 comprises 18 residues. Here the CDR3 DNA reads TGTGCCAGCAGCTTTCCTCGAGGGGGCGGAAAGAACACCGGGGAGCTGTTTTTT. Protein sequence: CASSFPRGGGKNTGELFF.